These T cell receptor beta chains were read from a single sample in a study of T-cell reconstitution after alpha-beta-depleted transplantation in children. TCRdb reprocessed the PCR reads with MiXCR, giving one entry per CDR3 protein. The sample carries 580,000 or so distinct CDR3 sequences, about 21% recorded once. The sample was PBMCs, mostly from graft donor cells, taken 360 days after TCRalphabeta/CD19-depleted stem cell transplant. All receptors derive from a boy younger than two who had a stem cell transplant for acute myeloid leukemia, so the T cells may come from the graft donor. Both conserved end residues are part of each CDR3. D genes are given only for firm matches. Only part of the rows carry a size: once, few, many, or a class if the clone is expanded.

>TRBV10-3|TRBJ2-5|NA|NA
CAISQYTDATETQYF
TGTGCCATCAGCCAGTACACTGACGCTACAGAGACCCAGTACTTC
>TRBV6-5|TRBJ1-2|NA|many
CASSYDGVDGYTF
TGTGCCAGCAGTTACGACGGGGTTGATGGCTACACCTTC
>TRBV4-2|TRBJ2-6|NA|many
CASSQVGANVLTF
TGTGCCAGCAGCCAAGTAGGGGCCAACGTCCTGACTTTC
>TRBV28|TRBJ2-5|TRBD1|NA
CASRSSGQGRGETQYF
TGTGCCAGCAGATCCTCGGGACAGGGGAGAGGAGAGACCCAGTACTTC
>TRBV4-2|TRBJ1-5|TRBD1|many
CASSQDNRDRVFNQPQHF
TGTGCCAGCAGCCAAGATAACCGGGACAGGGTCTTCAATCAGCCCCAGCATTTT
>TRBV4-1|TRBJ2-1|TRBD2|many
CASSQDLAGRNEQFF
TGCGCCAGCAGCCAAGATCTAGCGGGGAGAAATGAGCAGTTCTTC
>TRBV27|TRBJ2-7|TRBD1|many
CASSSPRDRNYEQYF
TGTGCCAGCAGTTCCCCCAGGGACAGGAACTACGAGCAGTACTTC
>TRBV20-1|TRBJ1-1|NA|many
CSAKGPGVTEAFF
TGCAGTGCTAAAGGGCCAGGGGTCACTGAAGCTTTCTTT
>TRBV12-3/TRBV12-4|TRBJ2-7|NA|few
CASTRSGPTGLYEQYF
TGTGCCAGCACCCGAAGTGGTCCAACTGGACTCTACGAGCAGTACTTC
>TRBV6-5|TRBJ1-1|NA|few
CASSYPGSDGTEAFF
TGTGCCAGCAGTTACCCCGGGTCCGACGGGACTGAAGCTTTCTTT
>TRBV20-1|TRBJ2-5|TRBD1|many
CSARQGRETQYF
TGCAGCGCCAGACAGGGGAGGGAGACCCAGTACTTC
>TRBV28|TRBJ1-2|NA|NA
CASSGQRNYGYTF
TGTGCCAGCAGTGGACAGAGAAACTATGGCTACACCTTC
>TRBV7-2|TRBJ2-7|NA|few
CASSFGAGPIWGEQYF
TGTGCCAGCAGCTTCGGCGCGGGTCCTATATGGGGGGAGCAGTACTTC
>TRBV29-1|TRBJ2-3|TRBD1|many
CSAEGSSGTGGFF
TGCAGCGCTGAGGGATCCTCCGGGACAGGGGGTTTTTTT
>TRBV24-1|TRBJ2-2|NA|NA
CATLGGTGELFF
TGTGCCACCCTGGGGGGCACCGGGGAGCTGTTTTTT
>TRBV18|TRBJ2-6|NA|few
CASSSPGSGANVLTF
TGTGCCAGCTCATCACCAGGCTCTGGGGCCAACGTCCTGACTTTC
>TRBV5-1|TRBJ2-5|NA|NA
CASSLFAREETQYF
TGCGCCAGCAGCTTGTTCGCCAGAGAAGAGACCCAGTACTTC
>TRBV29-1|TRBJ2-5|NA|NA
CSVNGGQETQYF
TGCAGCGTGAACGGCGGACAAGAGACCCAGTACTTC
>TRBV11-3|TRBJ1-3|NA|once
CASLGQKTASSGNTIYF
TGTGCCAGCCTAGGGCAGAAAACGGCTTCCTCTGGAAACACCATATATTTT
>TRBV20-1|TRBJ2-1|NA|NA
CSARHASVRYNEQFF
TGCAGTGCTAGACACGCTAGCGTACGTTACAATGAGCAGTTCTTC
>TRBV7-9|TRBJ2-7|TRBD2|NA
CASSYGGSGGYEQYF
TGTGCCAGCAGCTACGGGGGTAGCGGGGGATACGAGCAGTACTTC
>TRBV12-3/TRBV12-4|TRBJ2-1|NA|few
CASSFVDSNEQFF
TGTGCCAGCAGTTTCGTGGACTCGAATGAGCAGTTCTTC
>TRBV12-3/TRBV12-4|TRBJ2-1|NA|NA
CASSFSVGGPSYNEQFF
TGTGCCAGCAGTTTCTCGGTGGGGGGGCCTTCTTACAATGAGCAGTTCTTC
>TRBV20-1|TRBJ2-7|NA|many
CSAISPPQNEQYF
TGCAGTGCTATTAGCCCACCCCAAAACGAGCAGTACTTC
>TRBV5-1|TRBJ1-6|TRBD1|NA
CASSLLQGSESPLHF
TGCGCCAGCAGCCTACTACAGGGGTCGGAATCACCCCTCCACTTT
>TRBV13|TRBJ2-6|NA|NA
CASSLTLSGANVLTF
TGTGCCAGCAGCTTGACCCTCTCTGGGGCCAACGTCCTGACTTTC
>TRBV6-1|TRBJ1-1|NA|NA
CASNNRVGNTEAFF
TGTGCCAGCAATAACCGTGTTGGGAACACTGAAGCTTTCTTT
>TRBV20-1|TRBJ1-6|NA|NA
CSARGPSSYNSPLHF
TGCAGTGCTAGAGGCCCGAGCTCCTATAATTCACCCCTCCACTTT
>TRBV6-1|TRBJ2-1|TRBD2|few
CASSLKRGGYNEQFF
TGTGCCAGCAGCCTTAAGCGCGGGGGCTACAATGAGCAGTTCTTC
>TRBV29-1|TRBJ2-1|NA|few
CSVEEGRGQSNYNEQFF
TGCAGCGTTGAAGAGGGAAGAGGGCAGAGTAACTACAATGAGCAGTTCTTC
>TRBV28|TRBJ1-6|TRBD1|few
CASSPSTGGLYSPLHF
TGTGCCAGCAGTCCGTCGACAGGGGGCCTATATTCACCCCTCCACTTT
>TRBV12-3/TRBV12-4|TRBJ1-1|NA|few
CASSLAVRGLNTEAFF
TGTGCCAGCAGTTTAGCCGTCAGGGGTTTGAACACTGAAGCTTTCTTT